This T cell receptor beta chain is from a study of neurological immune-mediated disorders. The cells used in sorted libraries, CD4+ or CD8+ T cells, numbered 1 million. This CDR3 spans 14 amino acids. The germline gives CDR1 SGHDT, CDR2 YYEEEE. V shed 6 bases and J 2 bases; nucleotides not matched to a gene: 6. TCRdb recomputed calls from the 5' RACE reads with MiXCR, one row per CDR3 protein. The sample shows 35,000 to 40,000 distinct CDR3 sequences, around a tenth of them seen only once. This receptor was obtained from a woman between 25 and 40 years old with HTLV-1-associated myelopathy (HAM/TSP). The sample taken for sequencing was CD4+ T cells from blood. The chain couples TRBV5-6 to TRBJ2-3, with 7 bases matching TRBD2. CDR3 in amino acids: CASKKGLFTDTQYF. The DNA for the CDR3 is TGTGCCAGCAAGAAGGGACTATTCACAGATACGCAGTATTTT.